The 26 T cell receptor beta chains below were found in one sample sequenced in a study of cytomegalovirus exposure and HLA in healthy donors. The repertoire was sequenced with immunoSEQ multiplex PCR; TCRdb's copy has only in-frame clones and lacks some. The sample lists around 56,000 clones, approximately 92% occurring once. The material sequenced was PBMCs. All receptors derive from a woman aged 18-29 years in good health and CMV-seronegative.

The chain combines TRBV7-6 with TRBJ2-1, with 9 bases identical to TRBD2. V shed 1 base, J shed 6 bases, and the junction held 4 bases outside the gene matches. CDR1 and CDR2 (germline): SGHVS, FNYEAQ. This CDR3 has 15 amino acids. The CDR3 reads CASSLVAGDFNEQFF. The CDR3 DNA is TGTGCCAGCAGCTTAGTAGCGGGAGATTTCAATGAGCAGTTCTTC.

The gene calls are TRBV7-2 and TRBJ2-1, with D unclear. The CDR3 contains 13 residues. Per germline, CDR1 SGHTA and CDR2 FQGNSA. V dropped 5 bases and J dropped 12 bases, with 17 bases sitting between them. CDR3 coding DNA: TGTGCCAGCAGCGCGAACAGACCCCGACCGCAGTTCTTC. It yields the protein CASSANRPRPQFF.

V is TRBV5-1 and J is TRBJ2-7; TRBD2 matches at 7 bases. In germline, CDR1 is SGHRS, CDR2 YFSETQ. The ends lost 4 bases at V and 2 bases at J; junction bases unmatched: 3. This CDR3 contains 13 residues. CDR3 DNA: TGCGCCAGCAGCACGGGGGGAACCTACGAGCAGTACTTC. Its translation is CASSTGGTYEQYF.

The CDR3 nucleotides read TGTGCCAGCAGCGCAGAAGGACTTTCCGGGGGCTACACCTTC. It is translated as CASSAEGLSGGYTF. This chain joins TRBV13 and TRBJ1-2; D ambiguous. CDR3 length: 14 amino acids. The germline CDR1 and CDR2 sequences are PRHDT and FYEKMQ (reference sequence). V lost 5 bases, J lost 8 bases, and 18 bases lay in between.

As to this clone: The junction and the germline gene differ at one end; a read error may be behind it. The gene calls are TRBV7-7 and TRBJ2-5; 7 bases fit TRBD2. Germline V gene sequence: CDR1 SSHAT, CDR2 FNYEAQ (reference sequence). CDR3 size: 13 residues. CDR3 loop: CASSSGGVETQYF. In nucleotides, the CDR3 is TGTGCTAGCAGCTCGGGGGGAGTGGAGACCCAGTACTTC.

This chain uses TRBV5-4 with TRBJ2-5, with 8 bases matching TRBD1. TRBJ2-7 explains the end of the DNA better; the J call may be wrong. The germline CDR1 and CDR2 sequences are SGHNT and YYREEE (reference sequence). This CDR3 has 14 amino acids. CDR3 in DNA: TGTGCCAGCAGCTTGTATGGACAGGGCGACGAGCAGTACTTC. It codes for CASSLYGQGDEQYF.

The rearrangement joins TRBV9 to TRBJ1-2; D is ambiguous. CDR1 is SGDLS and CDR2 is YYNGEE in the germline V gene. The length of the CDR3 is 14 residues. V lost 0 bases, J lost 4 bases, and 10 bases lay in between. This chain's CDR3 is CASSVDPESYGYTF. The CDR3 DNA reads as TGTGCCAGCAGCGTAGACCCGGAGTCCTATGGCTACACCTTC.

In its sample, this clone was seen once. The J gene is TRBJ1-2, the V gene TRBV4-1, with D unclear. CDR1 and CDR2 (germline): MGHRA, YSYEKL. CDR3 length: 14 amino acids. V lost 1 base to trimming and J lost 6 bases, with 12 bases between them. The CDR3 spells CASSQVSTVHGYTF. CDR3 bases: TGCGCCAGCAGCCAAGTGAGCACAGTACATGGCTACACCTTC.

The V and J genes are TRBV6-1 and TRBJ2-1, with 10 positions matching TRBD2. V trimming: 3 bases; J trimming: 4 bases; junction bases outside the gene matches: 3. CDR1 and CDR2 (germline): MNHNS, SASEGT. This CDR3 has 15 amino acids. The DNA for the CDR3 is TGTGCCAGCAGTGATGAACTAGCGGGGTACAATGAGCAGTTCTTC. The encoded protein is CASSDELAGYNEQFF.

The V gene is TRBV2, the J gene TRBJ1-6, with D unclear. CDR1 and CDR2 from the germline V gene are SNHLY and FYNNEI. The CDR3 totals 13 residues. Trimming took 7 bases from V and 5 from J, leaving 9 bases between them. The CDR3: CASKGGNNSPLHF. In DNA form, the CDR3 reads TGTGCCAGCAAAGGCGGAAATAATTCACCCCTCCACTTT.

CDR3 DNA sequence: TGTGCCTGGATCTCACAGGGGCCTCGGGAAAAACTGTTTTTT. This encodes CAWISQGPREKLFF. The rearrangement joins TRBV30 to TRBJ1-4, with TRBD1 matching over 7 bases. Trimming removed 4 bases from V and 8 bases from J; junction bases left unmatched: 10. The CDR3 contains 14 residues. CDR1 and CDR2 (germline): GTSNPN, SVGIG (reference sequence).

V is TRBV11-2 and J is TRBJ2-1, with TRBD2 matching over 7 bases. The CDR3 runs to 16 residues. V gave up 2 bases and J gave up 5 bases; unmatched junction bases: 9. Germline CDR1 SGHAT, CDR2 FQNNGV. The CDR3: CASSLSASGTNNEQFF. In nucleotides, the CDR3 is TGTGCCAGCAGCTTATCGGCGAGCGGGACGAACAATGAGCAGTTCTTC. The entire variable domain, with the rest obtained from reference TRBV11-2 and TRBJ2-1, is as follows: EAGVAQSPRYKIIEKRQSVAFWCNPISGHATLYWYQQILGQGPKLLIQFQNNGVVDDSQLPKDRFSAERLKGVDSTLKIQPAKLEDSAVYLCASSLSASGTNNEQFFGPGTRLTVL.

The chain recombines TRBV6-1 with TRBJ1-1; 11 positions agree with TRBD1. Germline-derived CDR1 and CDR2 are MNHNS and SASEGT. This CDR3 region has 15 residues. The V segment lost 7 bases and the J segment 3 bases; nucleotides outside the gene matches: 7. CDR3 sequence (DNA): TGTGCCAGCATCTATATGGGACAGGGGGACACTGAAGCTTTCTTT. Encoded protein: CASIYMGQGDTEAFF.

The chain joins TRBV9 to TRBJ2-3; D is perhaps TRBD1 (5 bases). Trimming took off 5 bases at V and 6 bases at J, with 13 bases between the two ends. The CDR3 covers 13 residues. Germline V gene lookup returns CDR1 SGDLS and CDR2 YYNGEE. CDR3 loop: CASRPIRADTQYF. CDR3 coding DNA: TGTGCCAGCAGGCCGATCAGGGCGGATACGCAGTATTTT.

The V gene is TRBV27, the J gene TRBJ2-5, with 13 nucleotides matching TRBD2. Germline assignment: CDR1 MNHEY and CDR2 SMNVEV (reference sequence). CDR3 size: 16 residues. J was trimmed by 4 bases and V by 4 bases; bases with no gene match: 6. The CDR3 loop reads CASSSGLAGYTETQYF. CDR3 DNA: TGTGCCAGCAGTTCGGGACTAGCGGGGTATACAGAGACCCAGTACTTC.

This clone was seen more than once but under ten times. The chain links TRBV2 to TRBJ2-5; 8 bases are shared with TRBD1. Germline trimming cut 6 bases from V and 4 bases from J; bases unmatched to any gene: 4. CDR1 is SNHLY, CDR2 FYNNEI, per germline. CDR3 size: 13 residues. CDR3 region: CASRTGGGETQYF. CDR3 nucleotide sequence: TGTGCCAGCAGAACAGGGGGAGGAGAGACCCAGTACTTC. The full variable domain, its missing parts supplied by reference TRBV2 and TRBJ2-5, is EPEVTQTPSHQVTQMGQEVILRCVPISNHLYFYWYRQILGQKVEFLVSFYNNEISEKSEIFDDQFSVERPDGSNFTLKIRSTKLEDSAMYFCASRTGGGETQYFGPGTRLLVL.

The chain has TRBV19 and TRBJ1-5, with D maybe TRBD1 (5 bases). V lost 4 bases to trimming and J lost 3 bases, with 13 bases between them. The CDR3 contains 15 residues. Per germline, CDR1 LNHDA and CDR2 SQIVND (reference sequence). CDR3 loop: CASSTQGLNNQPQHF. CDR3 coding DNA: TGTGCCAGTAGTACTCAGGGACTGAACAATCAGCCCCAGCATTTT.

The V and J genes are TRBV7-2 and TRBJ1-4; TRBD1 agrees at 10 bases. CDR3 length: 14 residues. The germline V gene has CDR1 SGHTA and CDR2 FQGNSA. V dropped 5 bases and J dropped 8; count of bases not matched to a gene: 5. The CDR3 DNA reads as TGTGCCAGCAGCGCGGGACAGGGGACAGAAAAACTGTTTTTT. Translated: CASSAGQGTEKLFF.

V gene TRBV6-1 combines with J gene TRBJ1-2, with unresolved D. Germline CDR1 MNHNS, CDR2 SASEGT. CDR3 length equals 11 residues. The V gene lost 9 bases and the J gene lost 4 bases, with 9 bases spanning the gap. CDR3 nucleotides: TGTGCCAGTTCCGGGAGCTATGGCTACACCTTC. It codes for CASSGSYGYTF.

The gene calls are TRBV7-8 and TRBJ2-5, with TRBD2 matching 8 bases. The CDR3 consists of 16 residues. In germline, CDR1 is SGHVS, CDR2 FQNEAQ. With V trimmed by 5 bases and J by 4 bases, 12 bases remained unmatched. The CDR3 region has the DNA TGTGCCAGCAGCCCCCTCTCGGGGGGGCCGGGAGAGACCCAGTACTTC. Translating gives CASSPLSGGPGETQYF.

This chain joins TRBV10-1 and TRBJ1-1, with D possibly matching TRBD1 (5 bases). The CDR3 is made up of 13 amino acids. The germline V gene has CDR1 WNHNN and CDR2 SYGVQD (reference sequence). Trimming stripped 0 bases from V and 6 bases from J, with 8 bases between. The CDR3 here is CASSESPGSEAFF. The CDR3 coding sequence is TGCGCCAGCAGTGAGTCCCCAGGGTCTGAAGCTTTCTTT.

The DNA of the CDR3 is TGTGCCAGCAGTTCCGGACAGGCTCTAGAGACCCAGTACTTC. It specifies CASSSGQALETQYF. The chain is built from TRBV28 and TRBJ2-5, with TRBD1 matching 7 bases. Trimming took 4 bases from V and 4 from J; bases not matched to a gene: 6. Germline V lookup: CDR1 MDHEN, CDR2 SYDVKM. There are 14 residues in the CDR3.

This chain connects TRBV9 to TRBJ1-6; 8 bases are shared with TRBD1. The CDR3 extends over 13 amino acids. V lost 7 bases and J lost 7; bases outside the gene matches: 4. Germline CDR1 reads SGDLS; CDR2 reads YYNGEE. CDR3 sequence (DNA): TGTGCCAGCGGGAGGGACAGGAATTCACCCCTCCACTTT. Its protein is CASGRDRNSPLHF. The full variable domain, rest sourced from reference TRBV9 and TRBJ1-6, is DSGVTQTPKHLITATGQRVTLRCSPRSGDLSVYWYQQSLDQGLQFLIQYYNGEERAKGNILERFSAQQFPDLHSELNLSSLELGDSALYFCASGRDRNSPLHFGNGTRLTVT.

The chain joins TRBV11-2 to TRBJ2-1; 10 bases are a match to TRBD2. The CDR3 is made up of 18 amino acids. From germline, CDR1 is SGHAT and CDR2 FQNNGV. V shed 4 bases, J shed 0 bases, and the junction held 9 bases outside the gene matches. CDR3 DNA: TGTGCCAGCAGCTCCAGTGAACTAGCGGGAATCTCCTACAATGAGCAGTTCTTC. The encoded protein is CASSSSELAGISYNEQFF.

The chain recombines TRBV5-6 with TRBJ1-2; D unclear. Trimming left V 3 bases short and J 2 bases short, with 11 bases between. The CDR3 extends over 14 amino acids. Germline V gene sequence: CDR1 SGHDT, CDR2 YYEEEE. CDR3 sequence (DNA): TGTGCCAGCAGCTCCGGGAGGGCGAACTATGGCTACACCTTC. Encoded protein: CASSSGRANYGYTF.

The chain joins TRBV7-8 to TRBJ2-6; weak D call: TRBD1 (6 bases). Germline lookup yields CDR1 SGHVS and CDR2 FQNEAQ. V was pared by 1 base and J by 0 bases, with 10 bases between. This CDR3 has 17 amino acids. CDR3: CASSLVGASSGANVLTF. The CDR3 region has the DNA TGTGCCAGCAGCTTAGTGGGGGCGAGCTCTGGGGCCAACGTCCTGACTTTC.